Listed below are T cell receptor beta chains from one sample, sequenced in a study of blood T cell repertoires in COVID-19. Generated by immunoSEQ multiplex PCR, the TCRdb table keeps only in-frame clones and is missing some. The sample yields about 160,000 clones, 80% seen once. Sequenced input: PBMCs or T cells enriched from blood (not recorded which). These TCRs come from a woman aged 55-69 years who had recovered from COVID-19. CDR3s include the opening cysteine and the closing phenylalanine or tryptophan. D genes are given only for firm matches. Expanded clones get a size class; other rows say once, few or many, or leave the size out.

TRBJ1-1,TRBV30,TRBD1,NA,CAWTGTGNTEAFF,TGTGCCTGGACCGGGACAGGGAACACTGAAGCTTTCTTT
TRBJ1-1,TRBV7-8,TRBD1,many,CASSYRDRVFNTEAFF,TGTGCCAGCAGCTACCGGGACAGGGTTTTCAACACTGAAGCTTTCTTT
TRBJ1-1,TRBV7-2,NA,few,CASSLGRPSEAFF,TGTGCCAGCAGCCTAGGGAGACCCTCTGAAGCTTTCTTT
TRBJ1-1,TRBV29-1,NA,few,CSVVPTNTEAFF,TGCAGCGTTGTACCCACTAACACTGAAGCTTTCTTT
TRBJ1-1,TRBV19,TRBD1,NA,CASSFSQGRHTEAFF,TGTGCCAGTAGTTTTTCACAGGGGAGGCACACTGAAGCTTTCTTT
TRBJ2-2,TRBV27,NA,NA,CASSFPYTGELFF,TGTGCCAGCAGTTTCCCTTACACCGGGGAGCTGTTTTTT
TRBJ1-5,TRBV9,TRBD1,NA,CASNNRTGTGRVNSNQPQHF,TGTGCCAGCAACAACCGAACCGGGACAGGAAGGGTCAATAGCAATCAGCCCCAGCATTTT
TRBJ2-3,TRBV3-1/TRBV3-2,NA,NA,CASSQFLGTDTQYF,TGTGCCAGCAGCCAATTCCTAGGTACGGATACGCAGTATTTT
TRBJ1-1,TRBV15,TRBD1,NA,CATSRQTGKNTEAFF,TGTGCCACCAGCAGGCAGACAGGGAAGAACACTGAAGCTTTCTTT
TRBJ2-7,TRBV4-1,TRBD2,NA,CASSQEGGGVYEQYF,TGCGCCAGCAGCCAAGAGGGGGGAGGGGTCTACGAGCAGTACTTC
TRBJ2-5,TRBV18,NA,NA,CASSPKDQGGETQYF,TGTGCCAGCTCACCAAAGGACCAAGGGGGAGAGACCCAGTACTTC
TRBJ2-2,TRBV9,NA,NA,CASSDSSNTGELFF,TGTGCCAGCAGCGACTCCTCTAACACCGGGGAGCTGTTTTTT
TRBJ1-6,TRBV9,NA,NA,CASSVGGGGSPLHF,TGTGCCAGCAGCGTTGGAGGGGGGGGTTCACCCCTCCACTTT
TRBJ2-1,TRBV15,TRBD2,NA,CATSPKAGEGYNEQFF,TGTGCCACCAGCCCTAAGGCGGGGGAAGGCTACAATGAGCAGTTCTTC
TRBJ1-5,TRBV6-2/TRBV6-3,TRBD1,NA,CASSVDRGGNQPQHF,TGTGCCAGCAGTGTAGACAGGGGGGGTAATCAGCCCCAGCATTTT
TRBJ2-7,TRBV5-1,TRBD1,NA,CASSSGQGAYEQYF,TGCGCCAGCAGCTCGGGACAGGGGGCTTACGAGCAGTACTTC
TRBJ1-1,TRBV2,TRBD1,NA,CATNAGTGSSFF,TGTGCCACCAACGCCGGGACAGGATCATCTTTCTTT
TRBJ2-3,TRBV12-3/TRBV12-4,NA,NA,CASSGLDTQYF,TGTGCCAGCAGCGGACTTGATACGCAGTATTTT
TRBJ1-1,TRBV10-3,NA,few,CAISQDSVTEAFF,TGTGCCATCAGCCAAGACAGCGTGACGGAAGCTTTCTTT
TRBJ1-1,TRBV6-1,NA,NA,CASSEAPGWKDTEAFF,TGTGCCAGCAGTGAAGCGCCCGGGTGGAAGGACACTGAAGCTTTCTTT
TRBJ1-1,TRBV5-1,TRBD1,once,CASSPGQGYTEAFF,TGCGCCAGCAGCCCGGGACAGGGATACACTGAAGCTTTCTTT
TRBJ2-3,TRBV12-3/TRBV12-4,TRBD1,NA,CVEATGGTDTQYF,TGTGTCGAAGCAACAGGGGGCACAGATACGCAGTATTTT
TRBJ1-1,TRBV24-1,NA,once,CATSDSKWNTEAFF,TGTGCCACCAGTGATTCTAAGTGGAACACTGAAGCTTTCTTT
TRBJ2-5,TRBV6-6,TRBD2,NA,CASSPGVAGAGSETQYF,TGTGCCAGCAGTCCCGGGGTAGCGGGGGCGGGCAGCGAGACCCAGTACTTC
TRBJ1-6,TRBV27,NA,NA,CASSPRAESSYNSPLHF,TGTGCCAGCAGTCCGAGGGCGGAGAGCTCCTATAATTCACCCCTCCACTTT
TRBJ2-3,TRBV5-6,NA,NA,CASSRKGADTQYF,TGTGCCAGCAGCAGGAAGGGGGCAGATACGCAGTATTTT
TRBJ2-7,TRBV4-1,NA,NA,CASSQEGWGGPSDEQYF,TGCGCCAGCAGCCAAGAGGGCTGGGGGGGGCCGTCAGACGAGCAGTACTTC
TRBJ1-3,TRBV27,NA,NA,CASSLSAGYNTIYF,TGTGCCAGCAGTTTATCAGCAGGGTATAACACCATATATTTT
TRBJ1-1,TRBV6-2/TRBV6-3,NA,NA,CASSPFLEGRTTEAFF,TGTGCCAGCAGCCCTTTTCTTGAGGGTAGGACCACTGAAGCTTTCTTT
TRBJ2-4,TRBV5-1,NA,NA,CASSLGQAIAKNIQYF,TGCGCCAGCAGCTTGGGTCAGGCGATAGCCAAAAACATTCAGTACTTC
TRBJ2-7,TRBV6-5,NA,NA,CASSRADRTEQYF,TGTGCCAGCAGTCGGGCTGACAGGACCGAGCAGTACTTC
TRBJ1-4,TRBV3-1/TRBV3-2,NA,NA,CASSQEAGRRLFF,TGTGCCAGCAGCCAAGAAGCCGGCAGGCGACTGTTTTTT
TRBJ1-4,TRBV4-1,NA,NA,CASSQWQNEKLFF,TGCGCCAGCAGCCAATGGCAGAATGAAAAACTGTTTTTT
TRBJ2-5,TRBV3-1/TRBV3-2,NA,NA,CASSQVEGGVKQETQYF,TGTGCCAGCAGCCAAGTTGAGGGGGGGGTGAAACAAGAGACCCAGTACTTC
TRBJ2-3,TRBV7-3,TRBD2,NA,CASRDGGGPSTDTQYF,TGTGCCAGCAGGGACGGCGGGGGACCCAGCACAGATACGCAGTATTTT
TRBJ2-3,TRBV9,TRBD2,NA,CASSSSHGLALDTQYF,TGTGCCAGCAGCTCCAGCCACGGACTAGCCCTAGATACGCAGTATTTT
TRBJ1-2,TRBV12-3/TRBV12-4,NA,NA,CASSLIRGYGYTF,TGTGCCAGCAGTTTGATCAGGGGCTATGGCTACACCTTC
TRBJ2-7,TRBV9,NA,few,CASSVESTRGEQYF,TGTGCCAGCAGCGTAGAATCCACACGAGGGGAGCAGTACTTC
TRBJ2-1,TRBV24-1,TRBD2,NA,CATSDSVGRGGEQFF,TGTGCCACCAGTGATTCCGTAGGACGGGGGGGTGAGCAGTTCTTC
TRBJ2-5,TRBV24-1,NA,NA,CATGDIGETQYF,TGTGCCACCGGGGACATTGGAGAGACCCAGTACTTC
TRBJ2-5,TRBV5-1,NA,NA,CASSRDSFSRTQYF,TGCGCCAGCAGCCGGGACTCCTTTTCTAGGACCCAGTACTTC
TRBJ2-3,TRBV12-3/TRBV12-4,NA,NA,CASNRWRDTQYF,TGTGCCAGCAACCGGTGGAGGGATACGCAGTATTTT
TRBJ1-2,TRBV18,TRBD1,NA,CASSPTGTGEGYTF,TGTGCCAGCTCACCAACCGGGACAGGGGAAGGCTACACCTTC
TRBJ1-4,TRBV5-6,NA,NA,CASSLRREKLFF,TGTGCCAGCAGCTTGAGGAGGGAAAAACTGTTTTTT
TRBJ1-4,TRBV12-3/TRBV12-4,NA,few,CASNQLREKLFF,TGTGCCAGCAACCAACTCAGGGAAAAACTGTTTTTT
TRBJ2-7,TRBV15,TRBD1,NA,CATSRKTGVYEQYF,TGTGCCACCAGCAGGAAGACAGGGGTTTACGAGCAGTACTTC
TRBJ1-6,TRBV2,NA,NA,CASSDRYNSPLHF,TGTGCCAGCAGTGATAGATATAATTCACCCCTCCACTTT
TRBJ2-7,TRBV6-1,TRBD1,NA,CASSEARQGGFYEQYF,TGTGCCAGCAGTGAAGCAAGACAGGGGGGATTTTACGAGCAGTACTTC
TRBJ1-2,TRBV5-1,NA,NA,CASSLDGLGYTF,TGCGCCAGCAGCTTGGACGGGTTGGGCTACACCTTC
TRBJ2-5,TRBV6-5,NA,NA,CASSYRTGTPGTQYF,TGTGCCAGCAGTTACCGTACAGGGACCCCGGGGACCCAGTACTTC
TRBJ1-1,TRBV4-1,NA,NA,CASSQEGKGGKAFF,TGCGCCAGCAGCCAAGAGGGAAAGGGGGGGAAAGCTTTCTTT
TRBJ1-6,TRBV4-1,NA,many,CASSQDPRAPLHF,TGCGCCAGCAGCCAAGATCCGAGGGCTCCCCTCCACTTT
TRBJ2-7,TRBV3-1/TRBV3-2,TRBD1,NA,CASSQAPRGSYEQYF,TGTGCCAGCAGCCAAGCCCCCAGGGGGTCCTACGAGCAGTACTTC
TRBJ2-1,TRBV5-4,NA,few,CASSLGSNEQFF,TGTGCCAGCAGCTTGGGGAGCAATGAGCAGTTCTTC
TRBJ1-1,TRBV21-1,NA,NA,CASSKEVRGSGTEAFF,TGTGCCAGCAGCAAAGAAGTGAGGGGGTCGGGAACTGAAGCTTTCTTT
TRBJ1-5,TRBV3-1/TRBV3-2,NA,NA,CASSQDPRGWQPQHF,TGTGCCAGCAGCCAAGATCCCAGGGGCTGGCAGCCCCAGCATTTT
TRBJ1-5,TRBV19,TRBD1,NA,CASRPPPGQNQPQHF,TGTGCCAGTAGACCCCCGCCGGGACAGAATCAGCCCCAGCATTTT
TRBJ1-1,TRBV30,TRBD1,few,CAWNRGSAEAFF,TGTGCCTGGAACAGGGGGAGCGCTGAAGCTTTCTTT
TRBJ1-2,TRBV7-9,TRBD1,NA,CASSLGQGYGYTF,TGTGCCAGCAGCTTGGGACAGGGGTATGGCTACACCTTC
TRBJ2-1,TRBV24-1,TRBD1,once,CATSDIRTGPYNEQFF,TGTGCCACCAGTGATATCCGGACAGGCCCCTACAATGAGCAGTTCTTC